These T cell receptor beta chains were read from a single sample in a study of CD8 T cells in Susac syndrome. TCRdb analysed the immunoSEQ multiplex PCR reads with MiXCR anew, one entry per CDR3 protein. The sample gives approximately 83,000 distinct CDR3 sequences, about 94% of which show up once; approximately 1% is in the top ten. Sequenced: CD8+ T cells from PBMCs. All receptors derive from a human donor with Susac syndrome. Each CDR3 is given with its conserved first and last residue. Fields, in order: J gene, clone size, D gene, V gene, CDR3 DNA, CDR3 protein. A D gene is named only where the DNA matches it firmly. Only part of the rows carry a size: once, few, many, or a class if the clone is expanded.

j_call: TRBJ2-1; clone_size: NA; d_call: NA; v_call: TRBV5-1; cdr3_nt: TGCGCCAGCTGGGTCGGGTCGGAATACAATGAGCAGTTCTTC; cdr3_aa: CASWVGSEYNEQFF
j_call: TRBJ1-5; clone_size: NA; d_call: NA; v_call: TRBV12-5; cdr3_nt: TGTGCTAGTGCCCCCCCGACGGAATATGGCAATCAGCCCCAGCATTTT; cdr3_aa: CASAPPTEYGNQPQHF
j_call: TRBJ2-3; clone_size: NA; d_call: TRBD2; v_call: TRBV19; cdr3_nt: TGTGCCAGTAGTATAGTACCAGCGGGATCAACAGATACGCAGTATTTT; cdr3_aa: CASSIVPAGSTDTQYF
j_call: TRBJ2-7; clone_size: NA; d_call: TRBD2; v_call: TRBV15; cdr3_nt: TGTGCCACCAGCCCCCGGACTAGCGGGTTCGACGAGCAGTACTTC; cdr3_aa: CATSPRTSGFDEQYF
j_call: TRBJ2-7; clone_size: NA; d_call: NA; v_call: TRBV30; cdr3_nt: TGTGCCTGCCATTTGGAGGGAAGGCAGCGCTACGAGCAGTACTTC; cdr3_aa: CACHLEGRQRYEQYF
j_call: TRBJ2-2; clone_size: few; d_call: TRBD2; v_call: TRBV19; cdr3_nt: TGTGCCAGTAGTACGGCTAGCGGCACCGGGGAGCTGTTTTTT; cdr3_aa: CASSTASGTGELFF
j_call: TRBJ2-1; clone_size: NA; d_call: NA; v_call: TRBV28; cdr3_nt: TGTGCCTCGAAGAGACACGAGTACAATGAGCAGTTCTTC; cdr3_aa: CASKRHEYNEQFF
j_call: TRBJ2-1; clone_size: NA; d_call: TRBD1; v_call: TRBV3-1; cdr3_nt: TGTGCCAGCAGCGTCGACAGGGGGATCTACAATGAGCAGTTCTTC; cdr3_aa: CASSVDRGIYNEQFF
j_call: TRBJ1-1; clone_size: few; d_call: NA; v_call: TRBV15; cdr3_nt: TGTGCCACCAGCAGAGATTGGGGCAAAACTTTTGCTGAAGCTTTCTTT; cdr3_aa: CATSRDWGKTFAEAFF
j_call: TRBJ2-1; clone_size: NA; d_call: NA; v_call: TRBV25-1; cdr3_nt: TGTGCCAGCTTGGAAAGCTCCTACAATGAGCAGTTCTTC; cdr3_aa: CASLESSYNEQFF
j_call: TRBJ2-5; clone_size: NA; d_call: NA; v_call: TRBV7-9; cdr3_nt: TGTGCCAGCAGCTTAGAAGGAAAAGAGACCCAGTACTTC; cdr3_aa: CASSLEGKETQYF
j_call: TRBJ2-2; clone_size: NA; d_call: NA; v_call: TRBV29-1; cdr3_nt: TGCAGCGTTGTAGGGACGGCCCCCGGGGAGCTGTTTTTT; cdr3_aa: CSVVGTAPGELFF
j_call: TRBJ2-1; clone_size: NA; d_call: NA; v_call: TRBV4-3; cdr3_nt: TGCGCCAGCAGCCACCTCGTGGGCGCCCGTAATGAGCAGTTCTTC; cdr3_aa: CASSHLVGARNEQFF
j_call: TRBJ1-6; clone_size: NA; d_call: NA; v_call: TRBV27; cdr3_nt: TGTGCCAGCAGTCCAGGGTTTGATTCACCCCTCCACTTT; cdr3_aa: CASSPGFDSPLHF
j_call: TRBJ2-2; clone_size: NA; d_call: NA; v_call: TRBV7-9; cdr3_nt: TGTGCCAGCAGCTCAAAGGTTCGGCCCAGCGCAAAGACCGGGGAGCTGTTTTTT; cdr3_aa: CASSSKVRPSAKTGELFF
j_call: TRBJ2-1; clone_size: NA; d_call: NA; v_call: TRBV5-1; cdr3_nt: TGCGCCAGCAGCCTCGGAGGGCCCTCCTACAATGAGCAGTTCTTC; cdr3_aa: CASSLGGPSYNEQFF
j_call: TRBJ2-7; clone_size: NA; d_call: NA; v_call: TRBV20-1; cdr3_nt: TGCAGTGCTAGACCAGCCTCCTACGAGCAGTACTTC; cdr3_aa: CSARPASYEQYF
j_call: TRBJ1-2; clone_size: NA; d_call: NA; v_call: TRBV15; cdr3_nt: TGTGCCACCAGCAGAGATGTTGAGGAAGCAGATGGCTACACCTTC; cdr3_aa: CATSRDVEEADGYTF
j_call: TRBJ2-1; clone_size: NA; d_call: TRBD2; v_call: TRBV9; cdr3_nt: TGTGCCAGCAGCCCCACGGGGGGAGTAGGCAATGAGCAGTTCTTC; cdr3_aa: CASSPTGGVGNEQFF
j_call: TRBJ2-3; clone_size: NA; d_call: NA; v_call: TRBV7-3; cdr3_nt: TGTGCCAGCAGTTCGGGCGGGTCTAGCACAGATACGCAGTATTTT; cdr3_aa: CASSSGGSSTDTQYF
j_call: TRBJ2-7; clone_size: NA; d_call: NA; v_call: TRBV7-2; cdr3_nt: TGTGCCAGCAGCTCCTCCCCCTACGAGCAGTACTTC; cdr3_aa: CASSSSPYEQYF
j_call: TRBJ1-5; clone_size: NA; d_call: NA; v_call: TRBV19; cdr3_nt: TGTGCCAGTAGTTTCGAAATCCCCAATCAGCCCCAGCATTTT; cdr3_aa: CASSFEIPNQPQHF
j_call: TRBJ2-1; clone_size: NA; d_call: NA; v_call: TRBV6-2/TRBV6-3; cdr3_nt: TGTGCCAGCAGTTACCCTCCCGACAGGCACCACTACAATGAGCAGTTCTTC; cdr3_aa: CASSYPPDRHHYNEQFF
j_call: TRBJ2-7; clone_size: NA; d_call: TRBD2; v_call: TRBV7-6; cdr3_nt: TGTGCCAGCAGCTTTACAGCGGGGTCCTACGAGCAGTACTTC; cdr3_aa: CASSFTAGSYEQYF
j_call: TRBJ2-1; clone_size: NA; d_call: NA; v_call: TRBV27; cdr3_nt: TGTGCCAGCAGTTTATCCCAAACCGTTATTGAGCAGTTCTTC; cdr3_aa: CASSLSQTVIEQFF
j_call: TRBJ2-1; clone_size: NA; d_call: TRBD1; v_call: TRBV7-9; cdr3_nt: TGTGCCAGCAGATCCGGACAGGGTCCTTTGAGTGAGCAGTTCTTC; cdr3_aa: CASRSGQGPLSEQFF
j_call: TRBJ1-5; clone_size: NA; d_call: NA; v_call: TRBV30; cdr3_nt: TGTGCCTGGAATGAAGGAACTCAGCCCCAGCATTTT; cdr3_aa: CAWNEGTQPQHF
j_call: TRBJ2-5; clone_size: NA; d_call: TRBD2; v_call: TRBV5-6; cdr3_nt: TGTGCCAGCAGCTTACCACCGGGACTAGAAGAGACCCAGTACTTC; cdr3_aa: CASSLPPGLEETQYF
j_call: TRBJ2-7; clone_size: NA; d_call: TRBD2; v_call: TRBV5-4; cdr3_nt: TGTGCCTCCCGCCCGGGGCCTACTAGCGGCCCCTACGAGCAGTACTTC; cdr3_aa: CASRPGPTSGPYEQYF
j_call: TRBJ2-1; clone_size: NA; d_call: TRBD2; v_call: TRBV6-5; cdr3_nt: TGTGCCAGCAGTTACTTCCCGGGACTAGCGGGGAGCTCCTACAATGAGCAGTTCTTC; cdr3_aa: CASSYFPGLAGSSYNEQFF
j_call: TRBJ1-1; clone_size: NA; d_call: NA; v_call: TRBV15; cdr3_nt: TGTGCCACCAGCCCCCGGGGCCCAGGCTTGAACACTGAAGCTTTCTTT; cdr3_aa: CATSPRGPGLNTEAFF
j_call: TRBJ1-6; clone_size: NA; d_call: NA; v_call: TRBV4-1; cdr3_nt: TGCGCCAGCAGCCAAGACAGGAATTCACCCCTCCACTTT; cdr3_aa: CASSQDRNSPLHF
j_call: TRBJ1-1; clone_size: NA; d_call: NA; v_call: TRBV19; cdr3_nt: TGTGCCAGTAGTATAGAACACTTGAACACTGAAGCTTTCTTT; cdr3_aa: CASSIEHLNTEAFF
j_call: TRBJ1-5; clone_size: NA; d_call: TRBD1; v_call: TRBV3-1; cdr3_nt: TGTGCCAGCAGCCAAGATGGACAGGGGCGCCAGCCCCAGCATTTT; cdr3_aa: CASSQDGQGRQPQHF
j_call: TRBJ1-5; clone_size: NA; d_call: NA; v_call: TRBV7-9; cdr3_nt: TGTGCCAGCAGCTTAGCAGGGTTGTATCAGCCCCAGCATTTT; cdr3_aa: CASSLAGLYQPQHF
j_call: TRBJ2-5; clone_size: NA; d_call: NA; v_call: TRBV5-1; cdr3_nt: TGCGCCAGCAGCTCGGACGGACTCGCCTCGATTGAGACCCAGTACTTC; cdr3_aa: CASSSDGLASIETQYF